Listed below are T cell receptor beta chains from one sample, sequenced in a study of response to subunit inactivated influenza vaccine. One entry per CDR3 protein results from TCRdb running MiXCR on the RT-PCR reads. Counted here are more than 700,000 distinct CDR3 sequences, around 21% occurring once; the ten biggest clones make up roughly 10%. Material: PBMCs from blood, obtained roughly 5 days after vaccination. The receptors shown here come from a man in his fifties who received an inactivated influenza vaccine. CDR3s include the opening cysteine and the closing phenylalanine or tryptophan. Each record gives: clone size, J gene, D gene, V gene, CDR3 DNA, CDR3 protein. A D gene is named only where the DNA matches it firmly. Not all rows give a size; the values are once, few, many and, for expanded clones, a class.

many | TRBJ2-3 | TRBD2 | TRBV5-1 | TGCGCCAGCAGTCTCAATTGGGCTAGCGGGAGTACGTATACGCAGTATTTT | CASSLNWASGSTYTQYF
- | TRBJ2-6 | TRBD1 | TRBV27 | TGTGCCAGCAGTCCAAGGGACAGGGGGCTTGGGGCCAACGTCCTGACTTTC | CASSPRDRGLGANVLTF
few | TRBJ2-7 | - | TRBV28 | TGTGCCAGCAGCCCACAAATAAGGGTCTACGAGCAGTACTTC | CASSPQIRVYEQYF
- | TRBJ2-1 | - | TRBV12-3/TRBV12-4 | TGTGCCAGCAGTTCCAACGACAGGTTATCCTACAATGAGCAGTTCTTC | CASSSNDRLSYNEQFF
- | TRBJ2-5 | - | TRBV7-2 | TGTGCCAGCAGCTTCTCTAGATTCCAAGAGACCCAGTACTTC | CASSFSRFQETQYF
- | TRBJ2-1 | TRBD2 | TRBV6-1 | TGTGCCAGCAGTCGAGGGACTAGCGGGACGGGGGATGAGCAGTTCTTC | CASSRGTSGTGDEQFF
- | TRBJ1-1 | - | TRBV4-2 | TGTGCCAGCAGCCAAGGAGAAAGGGGTGAAGCTTTCTTT | CASSQGERGEAFF
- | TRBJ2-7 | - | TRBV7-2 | TGTGCCAGCAGCTTAATCTACGGAGCCTACGAGCAGTACTTC | CASSLIYGAYEQYF
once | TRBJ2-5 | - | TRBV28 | TGTGCCAGCAGTTGGACGAGCGCTATGGTAACCCAGTACTTC | CASSWTSAMVTQYF
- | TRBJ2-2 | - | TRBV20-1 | TGCAGTGCAGCACAGGGAGCGAACACCGGGGAGCTGTTTTTT | CSAAQGANTGELFF
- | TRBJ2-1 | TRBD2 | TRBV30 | TGTGCCTGGAGTCCAGGCGGGGGGTTCTACAATGAGCAGTTCTTC | CAWSPGGGFYNEQFF
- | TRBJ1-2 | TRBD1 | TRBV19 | TGTGCCAGTAGTCTCTCGGACAGGTTCTATGGCTACACCTTC | CASSLSDRFYGYTF
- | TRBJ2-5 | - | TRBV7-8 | TGTGCCAGCAGCTTAGGGTCAGGCGCCGGGGAGACCCAGTACTTC | CASSLGSGAGETQYF
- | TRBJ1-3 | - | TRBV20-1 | TGCAGTGCTAGAGATCAACAGACTGGAAACACCATATATTTT | CSARDQQTGNTIYF
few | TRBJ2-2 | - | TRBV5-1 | TGCGCCAGCAGTTCCGGGACGTTGGACACCGGGGAGCTGTTTTTT | CASSSGTLDTGELFF
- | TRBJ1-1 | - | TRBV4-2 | TGTGCCAGCAGCCAAGAGAAGAACACTGAAGCTTTCTTT | CASSQEKNTEAFF
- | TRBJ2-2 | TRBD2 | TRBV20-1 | TGCAGTGCTACTAGCGGGAGTACCGGGGAGCTGTTTTTT | CSATSGSTGELFF
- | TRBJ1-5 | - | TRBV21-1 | TGTGCCAGCAGCAAAGGGCGAATAGGGGGCAATCAGCCCCAGCATTTT | CASSKGRIGGNQPQHF
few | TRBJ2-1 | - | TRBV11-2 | TGTGCCAGCAGCCCCACCGGCGGAGCCGGCGAGCAGTTCTTC | CASSPTGGAGEQFF
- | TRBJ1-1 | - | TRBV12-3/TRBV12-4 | TGTGCCAGCAGGGCATCGGGGGTCTTGACTGAAGCTTTCTTT | CASRASGVLTEAFF
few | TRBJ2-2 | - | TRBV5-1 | TGCGCCAGCAGCTCCCCGGGCCCAGCGAACACCGGGGAGCTGTTTTTT | CASSSPGPANTGELFF
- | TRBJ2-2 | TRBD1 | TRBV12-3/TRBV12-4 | TGTGCCAGCAGTCGAGGGGGCTGGACCGGGGAGCTGTTTTTT | CASSRGGWTGELFF
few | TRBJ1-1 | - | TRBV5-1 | TGCGCCAGCAGCTTCTCGAAGGGGAGCGAAGAAGCTTTCTTT | CASSFSKGSEEAFF
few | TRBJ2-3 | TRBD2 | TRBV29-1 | TGCAGCGTTAGCACGGGAGGGACAGATACGCAGTATTTT | CSVSTGGTDTQYF
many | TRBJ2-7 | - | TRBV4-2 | TGTGCCAGCAGCCGAGAGGGGGGGCCCTACGAGCAGTACTTC | CASSREGGPYEQYF
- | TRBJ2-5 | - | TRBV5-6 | TGTGCCAGCAGCTTCCCTGGACAGCTAGAGACCCAGTACTTC | CASSFPGQLETQYF
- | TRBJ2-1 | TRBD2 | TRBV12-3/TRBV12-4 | TGTGCCAGCAGTGGACTAGCGTCCTACAATGAGCAGTTCTTC | CASSGLASYNEQFF
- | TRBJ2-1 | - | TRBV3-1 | TGTGCCAGCAGCCAAGATTGGGGGGACAACTACAATGAGCAGTTCTTC | CASSQDWGDNYNEQFF
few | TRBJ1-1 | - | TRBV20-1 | TGCAGTGCTAGAGGTGGGGGCTGGAACACTGAAGCTTTCTTT | CSARGGGWNTEAFF
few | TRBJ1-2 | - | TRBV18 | TGTGCCAGCTCACCCAGCTGGAGGGCGCATGGCTACACCTTC | CASSPSWRAHGYTF
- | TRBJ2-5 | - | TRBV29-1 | TGCAGCGTTGATCGGTCCCGGGAGACCCAGTACTTC | CSVDRSRETQYF
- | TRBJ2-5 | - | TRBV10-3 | TGTGCCATCAGCCGAACGGGGCTTGAGACCCAGTACTTC | CAISRTGLETQYF
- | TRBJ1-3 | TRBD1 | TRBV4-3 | TGCGCCAGCAGCCAAGAGGTGCAGGGGGCGGGAAACACCATATATTTT | CASSQEVQGAGNTIYF
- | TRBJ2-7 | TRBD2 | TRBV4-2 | TGTGCCAGCAGCCAAGATACTAGCGGGAGTAGCTACGAGCAGTACTTC | CASSQDTSGSSYEQYF
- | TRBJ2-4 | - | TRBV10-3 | TGTGCCATCAGTGAACTCTGGGGGAGTAAGGCCATTCAGTACTTC | CAISELWGSKAIQYF
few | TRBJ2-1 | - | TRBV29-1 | TGCAGCGTTCCGGGACCCACCCTTGGGGGCTCCTACAATGAGCAGTTCTTC | CSVPGPTLGGSYNEQFF
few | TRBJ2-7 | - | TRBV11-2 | TGTGCCAGCAGCTTGGAGAGACCCTACGAGCAGTACTTC | CASSLERPYEQYF
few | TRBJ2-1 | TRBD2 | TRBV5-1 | TGCGCCAGCAGCGCCCTGGGGGTGGGCGGGAGCGCCTACAATGAGCAGTTCTTC | CASSALGVGGSAYNEQFF
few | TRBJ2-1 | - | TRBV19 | TGTGCCAGTAGTTTCCAGGGGAATACTCCTGAGCAGTTCTTC | CASSFQGNTPEQFF
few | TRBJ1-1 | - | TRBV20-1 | TGCAGTGCTAGAGATGAGAGGAATGAAGCTTTCTTT | CSARDERNEAFF
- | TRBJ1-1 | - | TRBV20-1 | TGCAGTGCTAGAGGGGGTACAAGGGTGAACACTGAAGCTTTCTTT | CSARGGTRVNTEAFF
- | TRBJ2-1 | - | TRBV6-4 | TGTGCCAGCAGTAGATTAGCGGAGAGCTACAATGAGCAGTTCTTC | CASSRLAESYNEQFF
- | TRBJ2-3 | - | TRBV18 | TGTGCCAGCTCAAGGCAGAACCGCCTGTCCACAGATACGCAGTATTTT | CASSRQNRLSTDTQYF
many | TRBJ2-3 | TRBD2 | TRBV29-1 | TGCAGCGTTGAAATCTCGGGACTAGCCTCCCAGACGCAGTATTTT | CSVEISGLASQTQYF
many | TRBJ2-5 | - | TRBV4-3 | TGCGCCAGCAGCCAAGATTGGACAGCCGGGAGAGAGACCCAGTACTTC | CASSQDWTAGRETQYF
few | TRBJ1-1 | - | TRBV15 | TGTGCCACCAGCGGACGGGCGGGGGCGAGAGGGATGAACACTGAAGCTTTCTTT | CATSGRAGARGMNTEAFF
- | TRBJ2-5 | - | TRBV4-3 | TGCGCCAGCAGCCAAGATCACACTAACCAAGAGACCCAGTACTTC | CASSQDHTNQETQYF
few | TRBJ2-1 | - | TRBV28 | TGTGCCAGCAGTTTATTACCAGCCAATGAGCAGTTCTTC | CASSLLPANEQFF
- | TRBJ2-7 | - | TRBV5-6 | TGTGCCAGCAGCGGATCCCCACGCACCTACGAGCAGTACTTC | CASSGSPRTYEQYF
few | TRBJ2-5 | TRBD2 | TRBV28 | TGTGCCAGCAGTTTATACCTATCTAGCGGGGTAGAGACCCAGTACTTC | CASSLYLSSGVETQYF
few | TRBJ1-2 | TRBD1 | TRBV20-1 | TGCAGTGCTAGAGATCAGGGACAGGGCGGGGGCTACACCTTC | CSARDQGQGGGYTF
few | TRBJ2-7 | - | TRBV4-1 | TGCGCCAGCAGCCAAGTCTCTAGGGCCCACGAGCAGTACTTC | CASSQVSRAHEQYF